A selection of T cell receptor beta chains follows, all from one sample in a study of identical twins. MiXCR was run by TCRdb on the 5' RACE reads, yielding one entry per CDR3 protein. The sample lists some 500,000 distinct CDR3 sequences, approximately 22% occurring once. These same data were also listed under a study on T cells expressing NK-cell markers.

The sample consisted of CD4+ T cells sorted from blood. The receptors derive from a young woman in good health. Each CDR3 is given with its conserved first and last residue. D genes are given only for firm matches. Clone size appears in some rows only: once, few, many, or a class for an expanded clone.

size	V	D	J	DNA	CDR3
few	TRBV7-8	NA	TRBJ2-5	TGTGCCAGCAGCTTCCATAGTAACACCCAGTACTTC	CASSFHSNTQYF
few	TRBV20-1	TRBD2	TRBJ2-1	TGCAGTGCTAGAACTAGCGGGAGTGAACATGAGCAGTTCTTC	CSARTSGSEHEQFF
few	TRBV7-9	TRBD2	TRBJ2-5	TGTGCCAGCATCTACCGGACCCGGACTAGCGGGATTATGAGCTTC	CASIYRTRTSGIMSF
few	TRBV4-2	NA	TRBJ2-5	TGTGCCAGCAGCCAAGACGGCCAGGGCGGAGAGACCCAGTACTTC	CASSQDGQGGETQYF
NA	TRBV12-3/TRBV12-4	NA	TRBJ1-2	TGTGCCAGCAGCCTCAGTGTGCGAGGATTTGGCTACACCTTC	CASSLSVRGFGYTF
few	TRBV6-5	TRBD1	TRBJ2-3	TGTGCCAGCAGTTACTCGAGTGGACAGGGGGCATCGGATACGCAGTATTTT	CASSYSSGQGASDTQYF
NA	TRBV5-6	NA	TRBJ1-1	TGTGCCAGCAGCTCCCGGGACATTTTCGCTGAAGCTTTCTTT	CASSSRDIFAEAFF
NA	TRBV20-1	NA	TRBJ2-5	TGCAGTGCTTCTCCAGGAACCCAAGAGACCCAGTACTTC	CSASPGTQETQYF
NA	TRBV21-1	NA	TRBJ1-1	TGTGCCAGCAGCAAAGGCGTAGGGGGAGCGGGTGAAGCTTTCTTT	CASSKGVGGAGEAFF
NA	TRBV12-3/TRBV12-4	NA	TRBJ2-2	TGTGCCAGCACCCTCCCTCCGACCGGGGAGCTGTTTTTT	CASTLPPTGELFF
many	TRBV2	NA	TRBJ1-5	TGTGCCATTTCCATCAGGACGAGCAATCAGCCCCAGCATTTT	CAISIRTSNQPQHF
few	TRBV6-5	TRBD1	TRBJ1-2	TGTGCCAGCAGTTACTCAGACAGGGGGCCCGGTGGCTACACCTTC	CASSYSDRGPGGYTF
few	TRBV12-3/TRBV12-4	NA	TRBJ1-6	TGTGCCAGCAACGCCGGGACGGCTAGTTCACCCCTCCACTTT	CASNAGTASSPLHF
NA	TRBV5-1	NA	TRBJ2-5	TGCGCCAGCAGCTTCGGGGGGCAGCCGCAAGAGACCCAGTACTTC	CASSFGGQPQETQYF
NA	TRBV6-1	NA	TRBJ2-1	TGTGCCAGCAGTGAGATCGGGACTTTTAACTTC	CASSEIGTFNF
many	TRBV12-3/TRBV12-4	NA	TRBJ1-3	TGTGCCATCCGTATATTGGGGGTAAACACCATATATTTT	CAIRILGVNTIYF
few	TRBV20-1	NA	TRBJ2-5	TGCAGTGCTCAGTGGACCGGACAGCCGCTTTATACCCAGTACTTC	CSAQWTGQPLYTQYF
NA	TRBV29-1	NA	TRBJ2-2	TGCAGCGGCAGCGACACCGGGGAGCTGTTTTTT	CSGSDTGELFF
NA	TRBV5-1	NA	TRBJ1-1	TGCGCCAGCAGCCTGGATCCCGGGGCGATGGCTGAAGCTTTCTTT	CASSLDPGAMAEAFF
NA	TRBV20-1	TRBD1	TRBJ2-5	TGCAGTATGGACAGGGATAACAAAGAGACCCAGTACTTC	CSMDRDNKETQYF
NA	TRBV7-2	NA	TRBJ2-3	TGTGCCAGCAACTTAGGGTTGCGGGCAACGCAGTATTTT	CASNLGLRATQYF
few	TRBV5-1	TRBD2	TRBJ2-1	TGCGCCAGCACTGTGGGACTAGCGGGGGGGCGTGATGAGCAGTTCTTC	CASTVGLAGGRDEQFF
NA	TRBV5-1	NA	TRBJ2-5	TGCGCCAGCAGAACCGGGACACGTGTACGCCAAGAGACCCAGTACTTC	CASRTGTRVRQETQYF
NA	TRBV5-6	TRBD1	TRBJ2-4	TGTGCCAGCAGCTTGGAAGGGACAGGGTTAAACATTCAGTACTTC	CASSLEGTGLNIQYF
many	TRBV29-1	NA	TRBJ1-1	TGCAGCGTTGTTTGGAGCCTGAACACTGAAGCTTTCTTT	CSVVWSLNTEAFF
NA	TRBV7-2	TRBD2	TRBJ2-5	TGTGCCAGCAGCTTCGCTAGCGGCCGCGAGACCCAGTACTTC	CASSFASGRETQYF
few	TRBV20-1	NA	TRBJ1-1	TGCAGTGCTAGTTCGCAGGGGAGAGGCCGCACTGAAGCTTTCTTT	CSASSQGRGRTEAFF
many	TRBV12-3/TRBV12-4	NA	TRBJ2-2	TGTGCCAGCAGTTCCCCAACGGGCACCGGGGAGCTGTTTTTT	CASSSPTGTGELFF
few	TRBV6-5	TRBD1	TRBJ2-6	TGTGCCAGCAGTTCTGTGAAACAGGGGTGGGCCAACGTCCTGACTTTC	CASSSVKQGWANVLTF
NA	TRBV7-3	TRBD2	TRBJ2-1	TGTGCCAGCAGCTCCGGGGGGCCAGCGGGGGCTAATGAGCAGTTCTTC	CASSSGGPAGANEQFF
few	TRBV24-1	NA	TRBJ1-1	TGTGCCACCAGACGGACCGGAAACACTGAAGCTTTCTTT	CATRRTGNTEAFF
NA	TRBV5-6	NA	TRBJ2-3	TGTGCCAGCAGCTACCAGGTGATCACAGATACGCAGTATTTT	CASSYQVITDTQYF
NA	TRBV20-1	TRBD2	TRBJ2-5	TGCAGTGCTAGAGCGGGAGGGCCGACGGAGACCCAGTACTTC	CSARAGGPTETQYF
NA	TRBV6-1	TRBD1	TRBJ2-2	TGTGCCAGCAGGGAGGGACAGGGAGGCACCGGGGAGCTGTTTTTT	CASREGQGGTGELFF
few	TRBV10-3	TRBD2	TRBJ2-3	TGTGCCATCCGGCTGGGCGGGGGGGCCCCAGATACGCAGTATTTT	CAIRLGGGAPDTQYF
few	TRBV5-1	TRBD2	TRBJ2-3	TGCGCCAGCAGCTACTTAGCGGGGGGAACAGATACGCAGTATTTT	CASSYLAGGTDTQYF
NA	TRBV4-3	NA	TRBJ2-1	TGCGCCAGCAGCCAAGAGCGGATGGATGAGCAGTTCTTC	CASSQERMDEQFF
NA	TRBV20-1	NA	TRBJ2-5	TGCAGTGCTAGAGAGGGGGGGCCCGGGGAGACCCAGTACTTC	CSAREGGPGETQYF
few	TRBV7-2	TRBD1	TRBJ2-3	TGTGCCAGCAGCTCACCGGGACAGGGAGGGAATACGCAGTATTTT	CASSSPGQGGNTQYF
few	TRBV5-5	NA	TRBJ1-1	TGTGCCAGCAGCTTGGTGCCATATAACACTGAAGCTTTCTTT	CASSLVPYNTEAFF
few	TRBV2	NA	TRBJ2-6	TGTGCCTTCAGCGCTACGTTAGGGATCCACCGCTCTGGGGCCAACGTCCTGACTTTC	CAFSATLGIHRSGANVLTF
few	TRBV6-1	NA	TRBJ2-5	TGTGCCACCCAGAGGGCACAGGGTGGAGAGACCCAGTACTTC	CATQRAQGGETQYF
many	TRBV29-1	NA	TRBJ2-5	TGCAGCGTTGAACCGCCGTGGAAAGAGACCCAGTACTTC	CSVEPPWKETQYF
many	TRBV12-3/TRBV12-4	TRBD1	TRBJ2-7	TGTGCCAGCAGCCTTACAGACAGGGAACGTAGCGAGCAGTACTTC	CASSLTDRERSEQYF
NA	TRBV20-1	NA	TRBJ2-5	TGCAGTGCTATGTTCCGGGGGCAAGAGACCCAGTACTTC	CSAMFRGQETQYF
NA	TRBV10-1	TRBD2	TRBJ2-1	TGCGCCAGCAGTGAGGGCGGGGGATACAATGAGCAGTTCTTC	CASSEGGGYNEQFF
NA	TRBV20-1	NA	TRBJ2-3	TGCAGTGCTAGAGTGGGGGGCATAGATACGCAGTATTTT	CSARVGGIDTQYF
NA	TRBV12-3/TRBV12-4	TRBD2	TRBJ2-1	TGTGCCAGCAGGTTAATAGCGGGAGGGCCCTCTGAGCAGTTCTTC	CASRLIAGGPSEQFF
NA	TRBV4-3	NA	TRBJ2-5	TGCGCCAGCAGCCAAGTTTCAGGGACTGGGACCCAGTACTTC	CASSQVSGTGTQYF
NA	TRBV7-2	TRBD2	TRBJ2-7	TGTGCCAGCAGCCCCCAGGGACTAGCGGACGAGCAGTACTTC	CASSPQGLADEQYF
NA	TRBV10-3	NA	TRBJ2-7	TGTGCCATCAGTTCAACATACGAGCAGTACTTC	CAISSTYEQYF
NA	TRBV5-6	TRBD2	TRBJ2-1	TGTGCCAGCAGCTTAGTTGCAGCGGGAGGGTATGAGCAGTTCTTC	CASSLVAAGGYEQFF
few	TRBV10-1	NA	TRBJ2-5	TGCGCCAGCAGTGAGGCCCTCCAAGAGACCCAGTACTTC	CASSEALQETQYF
NA	TRBV4-2	NA	TRBJ2-2	TGTGCCAGCAGCCAAGATCGGGGACAGAACACCGGGGAGCTGTTTTTT	CASSQDRGQNTGELFF